The 5 T cell receptor beta chains listed next were all sequenced from one sample in a study of T cell clonality in common variable immunodeficiency. TCRdb's copy holds only in-frame clones and misses some; the assay was immunoSEQ multiplex PCR. The specimen has tens of thousands of clones, none found just once. The sequenced sample consisted of peripheral blood mononuclear cells. These receptors came from a person between 18 and 70 years old in good health.

This clone was counted between two and nine times. The CDR3 end is not reached by the read, which stops 3 residues before it; the germline J gene fills it in. V and J are TRBV5-1 and TRBJ2-1; weak D call: TRBD2 (6 bases). From germline, CDR1 is SGHRS and CDR2 YFSETQ. V lost 0 bases and J lost 7, with 17 bases in between. This CDR3 spans 16 amino acids. The CDR3 bases that were read are TGCGCCAGCAGCTTGGCGCCGACGGGGGATTCTAATGAG. It translates to CASSLAPTGDSNE. The whole CDR3 protein reads CASSLAPTGDSNEQFF.

This clone showed up many times. The DNA ends 3 residues before the CDR3 does, and the rest of the CDR3 is filled in from the germline J gene. The rearrangement uses TRBV2 and TRBJ2-1; D perhaps matches TRBD1 (5 bases). There are 13 residues in the CDR3. Germline lookup yields CDR1 SNHLY and CDR2 FYNNEI. V lost 10 bases and J lost 3, with 13 bases in between. The sequenced part of the CDR3 DNA is TGTGCCATCACAGGAAACCTCTACAATGAG. Amino acid sequence: CAITGNLYNE. The CDR3 as a whole reads CAITGNLYNEQFF.

This clone was picked up many times. The CDR3 is cut off 3 residues early in the read; its end comes from the germline J gene. The rearrangement links TRBV7-2 to TRBJ2-1; possible D gene TRBD1, 6 bases. CDR3 length: 15 residues. The V gene lost 0 bases and the J gene lost 7 bases, with 13 bases spanning the gap. CDR1 is SGHTA and CDR2 is FQGNSA in the germline V gene. The CDR3 loop is CASSLALRRGNEQFF. Partial CDR3 DNA: TGTGCCAGCAGCTTAGCGCTTCGAAGGGGGAATGAG.

This clone has just a few counts. The read ends 3 residues early relative to the CDR3; the germline J gene fills the gap. J is TRBJ1-2 and V is TRBV30; D uncertain. CDR3 length: 13 residues. CDR1 and CDR2 (germline): GTSNPN, SVGIG (reference sequence). CDR3 sequence reads: CACIGSNTDTYTF. CDR3 bases read: TGTGCCTGTATTGGGTCCAACACAGATACC.

This clone was detected ten times or more. The read terminates 3 residues ahead of where the CDR3 ends, so the germline J gene completes it. V gene TRBV5-4 combines with J gene TRBJ2-5; 8 positions agree with TRBD2. V lost 0 bases and J lost 1; bases outside the gene matches: 5. Per the germline V gene, CDR1 is SGHNT and CDR2 is YYREEE (reference sequence). The CDR3 covers 16 residues. The sequenced CDR3 bases are TGTGCCAGCAGCTTGGGGGGGCTAGCGGGCCAAGAGACC. Protein product: CASSLGGLAGQET. The complete CDR3 reads CASSLGGLAGQETQYF.